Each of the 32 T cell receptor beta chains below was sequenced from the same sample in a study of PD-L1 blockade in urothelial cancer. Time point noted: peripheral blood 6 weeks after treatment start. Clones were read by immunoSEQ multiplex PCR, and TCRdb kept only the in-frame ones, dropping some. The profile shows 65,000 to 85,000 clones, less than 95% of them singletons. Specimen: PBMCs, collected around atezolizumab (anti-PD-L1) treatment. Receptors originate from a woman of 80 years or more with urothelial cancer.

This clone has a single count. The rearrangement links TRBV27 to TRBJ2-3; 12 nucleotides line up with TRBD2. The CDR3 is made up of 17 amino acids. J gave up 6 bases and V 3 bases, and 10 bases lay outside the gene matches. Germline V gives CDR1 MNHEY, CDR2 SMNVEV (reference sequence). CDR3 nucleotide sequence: TGTGCCAGCAGTTTGCCACCCGGACTAGCGGGACAGGATACGCAGTATTTT. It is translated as CASSLPPGLAGQDTQYF.

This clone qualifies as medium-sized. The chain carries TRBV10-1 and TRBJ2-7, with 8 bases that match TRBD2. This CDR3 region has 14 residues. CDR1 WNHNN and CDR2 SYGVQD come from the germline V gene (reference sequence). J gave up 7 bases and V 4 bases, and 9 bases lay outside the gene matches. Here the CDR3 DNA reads TGCGCCAGCAGTGGCAACCTCCGGGAGGGAGAGCAGTACTTC. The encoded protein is CASSGNLREGEQYF.

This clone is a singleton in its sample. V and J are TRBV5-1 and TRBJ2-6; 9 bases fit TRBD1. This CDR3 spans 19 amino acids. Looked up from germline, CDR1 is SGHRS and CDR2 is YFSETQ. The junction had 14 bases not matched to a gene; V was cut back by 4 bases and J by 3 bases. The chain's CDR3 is CASSLTLPGQGSGANVLTF. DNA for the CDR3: TGCGCCAGCAGCCTTACCCTACCGGGACAGGGAAGTGGGGCCAACGTCCTGACTTTC.

Here the CDR3 reads CASSSGARDRVLYEQFF. The CDR3 coding sequence is TGCGCCAGCAGCTCCGGAGCTCGGGACAGGGTACTCTATGAGCAGTTCTTC. The chain joins TRBV5-1 to TRBJ2-1; 9 positions match TRBD1. This CDR3 is built from 17 residues. The germline gives CDR1 SGHRS, CDR2 YFSETQ. The V segment lost 3 bases and the J segment 8 bases; nucleotides outside the gene matches: 15.

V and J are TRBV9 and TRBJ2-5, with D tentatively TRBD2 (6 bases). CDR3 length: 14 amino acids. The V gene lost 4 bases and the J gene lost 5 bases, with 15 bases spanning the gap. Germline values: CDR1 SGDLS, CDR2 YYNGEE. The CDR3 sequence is CASSRGGPFETQYF. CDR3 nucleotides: TGTGCCAGCAGCAGGGGAGGACCCTTTGAGACCCAGTACTTC. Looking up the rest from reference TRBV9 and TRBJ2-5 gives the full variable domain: DSGVTQTPKHLITATGQRVTLRCSPRSGDLSVYWYQQSLDQGLQFLIQYYNGEERAKGNILERFSAQQFPDLHSELNLSSLELGDSALYFCASSRGGPFETQYFGPGTRLLVL.

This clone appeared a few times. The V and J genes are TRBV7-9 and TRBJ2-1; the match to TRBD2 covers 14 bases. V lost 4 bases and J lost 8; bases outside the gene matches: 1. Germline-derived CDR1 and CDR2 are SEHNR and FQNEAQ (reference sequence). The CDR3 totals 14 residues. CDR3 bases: TGTGCCAGCAGCTCGGGACTAGCGGGAGATGAGCAGTTCTTC. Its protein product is CASSSGLAGDEQFF.

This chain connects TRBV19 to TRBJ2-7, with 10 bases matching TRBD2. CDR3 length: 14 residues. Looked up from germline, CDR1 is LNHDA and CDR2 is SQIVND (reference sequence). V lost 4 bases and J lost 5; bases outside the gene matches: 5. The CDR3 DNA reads TGTGCCAGTAGTACGGCTAGCGGGAGCAACGAGCAGTACTTC. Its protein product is CASSTASGSNEQYF.

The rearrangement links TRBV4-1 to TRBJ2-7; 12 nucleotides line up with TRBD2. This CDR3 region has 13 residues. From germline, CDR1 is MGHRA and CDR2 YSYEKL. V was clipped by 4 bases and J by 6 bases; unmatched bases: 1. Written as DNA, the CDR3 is TGCGCCAGCAGCCTGGGACTAGCGGGCGAGCAGTACTTC. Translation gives CASSLGLAGEQYF.

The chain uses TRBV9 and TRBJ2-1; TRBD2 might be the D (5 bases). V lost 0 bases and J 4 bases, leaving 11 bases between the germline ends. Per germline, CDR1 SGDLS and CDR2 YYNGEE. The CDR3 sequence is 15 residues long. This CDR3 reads CASSVEGSAYNEQFF. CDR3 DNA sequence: TGTGCCAGCAGCGTAGAAGGTAGCGCTTACAATGAGCAGTTCTTC. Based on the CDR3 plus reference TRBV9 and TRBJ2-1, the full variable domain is DSGVTQTPKHLITATGQRVTLRCSPRSGDLSVYWYQQSLDQGLQFLIQYYNGEERAKGNILERFSAQQFPDLHSELNLSSLELGDSALYFCASSVEGSAYNEQFFGPGTRLTVL.

CDR3 protein: CASSAQGAEETQYF. CDR3 coding DNA: TGTGCCAGTAGTGCCCAGGGGGCGGAGGAGACCCAGTACTTC. The chain joins TRBV19 to TRBJ2-5, with 8 bases fitting TRBD1. This CDR3 region has 14 residues. Germline CDR1 is LNHDA and CDR2 is SQIVND (reference sequence). The J segment lost 5 bases and the V segment lost 5 bases, leaving 7 bases of the junction unmatched. The entire variable domain, with the rest obtained from reference TRBV19 and TRBJ2-5, is as follows: DGGITQSPKYLFRKEGQNVTLSCEQNLNHDAMYWYRQDPGQGLRLIYYSQIVNDFQKGDIAEGYSVSREKKESFPLTVTSAQKNPTAFYLCASSAQGAEETQYFGPGTRLLVL.

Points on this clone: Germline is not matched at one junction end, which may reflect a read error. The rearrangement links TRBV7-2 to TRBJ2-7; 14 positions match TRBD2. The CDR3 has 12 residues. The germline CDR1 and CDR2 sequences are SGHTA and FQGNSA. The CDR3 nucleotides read TGTGCCAGCAGCTTGACTAGCGGGAGGGCCTTTTTC. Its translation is CASSLTSGRAFF.

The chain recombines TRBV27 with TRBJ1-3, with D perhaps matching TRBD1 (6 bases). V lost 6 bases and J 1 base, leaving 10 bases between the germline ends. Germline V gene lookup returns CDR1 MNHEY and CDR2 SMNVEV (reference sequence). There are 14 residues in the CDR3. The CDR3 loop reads CASRAQGSGNTIYF. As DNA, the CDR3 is TGTGCCAGCAGAGCACAGGGATCTGGAAACACCATATATTTT.

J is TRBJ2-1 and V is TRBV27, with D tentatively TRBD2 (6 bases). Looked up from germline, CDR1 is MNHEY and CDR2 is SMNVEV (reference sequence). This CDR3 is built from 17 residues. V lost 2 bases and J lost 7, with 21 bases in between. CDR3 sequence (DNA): TGTGCCAGCAGTTTAAAGCGCCAGGCGGGATTCCGGAATGAGCAGTTCTTC. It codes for CASSLKRQAGFRNEQFF.

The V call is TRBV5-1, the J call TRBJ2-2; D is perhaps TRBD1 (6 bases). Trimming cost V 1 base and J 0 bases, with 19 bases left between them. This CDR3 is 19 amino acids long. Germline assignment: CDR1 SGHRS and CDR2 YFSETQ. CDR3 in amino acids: CASSLFLMSGQTNTGELFF. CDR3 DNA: TGCGCCAGCAGCTTGTTCTTAATGTCGGGACAAACGAACACCGGGGAGCTGTTTTTT.

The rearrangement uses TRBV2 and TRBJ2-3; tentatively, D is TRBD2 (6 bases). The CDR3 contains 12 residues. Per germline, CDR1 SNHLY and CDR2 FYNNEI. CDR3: CLAGPSTDTQYF. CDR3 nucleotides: TGTCTCGCGGGGCCGAGCACAGATACGCAGTATTTT. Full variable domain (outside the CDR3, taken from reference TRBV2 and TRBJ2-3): EPEVTQTPSHQVTQMGQEVILRCVPISNHLYFYWYRQILGQKVEFLVSFYNNEISEKSEIFDDQFSVERPDGSNFTLKIRSTKLEDSAMYFCLAGPSTDTQYFGPGTRLTVL.

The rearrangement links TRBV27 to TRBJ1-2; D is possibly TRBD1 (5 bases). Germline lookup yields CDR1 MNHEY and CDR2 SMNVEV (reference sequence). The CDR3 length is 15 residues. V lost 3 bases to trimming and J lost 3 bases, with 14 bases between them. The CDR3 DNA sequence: TGTGCCAGCAGTTTCGACAGCTCATATCACTATGGCTACACCTTC. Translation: CASSFDSSYHYGYTF.

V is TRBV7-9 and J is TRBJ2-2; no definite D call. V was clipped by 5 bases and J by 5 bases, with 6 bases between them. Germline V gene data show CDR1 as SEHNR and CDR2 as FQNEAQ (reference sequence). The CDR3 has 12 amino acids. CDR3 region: CASSNKTGELFF. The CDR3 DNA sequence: TGTGCCAGCAGCAATAAAACCGGGGAGCTGTTTTTT.

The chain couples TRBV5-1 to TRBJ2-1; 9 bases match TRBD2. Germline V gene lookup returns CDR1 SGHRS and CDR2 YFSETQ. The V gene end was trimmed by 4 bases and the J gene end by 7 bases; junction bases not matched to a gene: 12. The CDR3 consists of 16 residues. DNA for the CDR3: TGCGCCAGCAGCCCCTCTCTAGCGGGACTTATTAATGAGCAGTTCTTC. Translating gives CASSPSLAGLINEQFF.

The CDR3 spells CASSFTGDNEKLFF. DNA for the CDR3: TGTGCCAGCAGCTTTACAGGGGACAATGAAAAACTGTTTTTT. This sequence joins TRBV7-9 and TRBJ1-4; 7 positions match TRBD1. V was pared by 3 bases and J by 5 bases, with 3 bases of the junction left unmatched. CDR3 size: 14 residues. The germline CDR1 and CDR2 sequences are SEHNR and FQNEAQ (reference sequence).

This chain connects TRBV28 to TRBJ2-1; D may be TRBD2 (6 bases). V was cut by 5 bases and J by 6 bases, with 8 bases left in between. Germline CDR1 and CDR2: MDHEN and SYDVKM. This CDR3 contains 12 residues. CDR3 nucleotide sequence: TGTGCCAGCAGTCTAGCGATCAATGAGCAGTTCTTC. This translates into CASSLAINEQFF.

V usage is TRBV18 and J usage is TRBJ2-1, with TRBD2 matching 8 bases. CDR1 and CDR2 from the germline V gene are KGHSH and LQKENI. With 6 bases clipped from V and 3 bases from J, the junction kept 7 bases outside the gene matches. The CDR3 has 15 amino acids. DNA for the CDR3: TGTGCCAGCTCGTCAGCCGGGACTAGCTACAATGAGCAGTTCTTC. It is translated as CASSSAGTSYNEQFF.

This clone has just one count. The CDR3 is CASSPTPGHRPQPQHF. CDR3 DNA: TGTGCCAGCAGTCCGACTCCGGGACACCGCCCTCAGCCCCAGCATTTT. The rearrangement links TRBV6-6 to TRBJ1-5; maybe TRBD1 (6 bases). Germline CDR1 reads MNHNY; CDR2 reads SVGAGI (reference sequence). Trimming stripped 5 bases from V and 6 bases from J, with 20 bases between. The CDR3 length is 16 residues.

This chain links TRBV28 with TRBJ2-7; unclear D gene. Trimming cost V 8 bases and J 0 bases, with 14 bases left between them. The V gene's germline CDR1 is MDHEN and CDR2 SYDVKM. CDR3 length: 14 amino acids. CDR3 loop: CASVGSRPSYEQYF. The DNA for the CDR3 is TGTGCCAGCGTGGGTTCTAGACCCTCCTACGAGCAGTACTTC.

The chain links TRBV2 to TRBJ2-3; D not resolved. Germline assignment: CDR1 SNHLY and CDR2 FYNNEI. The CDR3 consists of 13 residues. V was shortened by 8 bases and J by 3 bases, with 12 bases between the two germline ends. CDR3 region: CASELGVTDTQYF. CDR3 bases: TGTGCCAGCGAGTTAGGAGTAACAGATACGCAGTATTTT. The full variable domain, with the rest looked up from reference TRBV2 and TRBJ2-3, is EPEVTQTPSHQVTQMGQEVILRCVPISNHLYFYWYRQILGQKVEFLVSFYNNEISEKSEIFDDQFSVERPDGSNFTLKIRSTKLEDSAMYFCASELGVTDTQYFGPGTRLTVL.

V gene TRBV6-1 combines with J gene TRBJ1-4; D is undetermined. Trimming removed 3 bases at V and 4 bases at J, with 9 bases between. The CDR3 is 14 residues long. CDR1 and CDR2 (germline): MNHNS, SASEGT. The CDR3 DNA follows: TGTGCCAGCAGTGACGGTTGGTATAATGAAAAACTGTTTTTT. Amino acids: CASSDGWYNEKLFF.

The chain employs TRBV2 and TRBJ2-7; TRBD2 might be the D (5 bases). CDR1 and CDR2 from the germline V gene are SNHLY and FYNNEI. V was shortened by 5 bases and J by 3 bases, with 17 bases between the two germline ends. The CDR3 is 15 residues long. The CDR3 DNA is TGTGCCAGCAGTTGGACTGGCGTCACGAGCTACGAGCAGTACTTC. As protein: CASSWTGVTSYEQYF.

The CDR3 loop reads CASSLGGANTGELFF. The CDR3 region has the DNA TGCGCCAGCAGCTTGGGGGGCGCGAACACCGGGGAGCTGTTTTTT. V usage is TRBV5-1 and J usage is TRBJ2-2; weak D call: TRBD1 (5 bases). Germline CDR1 SGHRS, CDR2 YFSETQ. V was pared by 0 bases and J by 0 bases, with 6 bases between. The CDR3 totals 15 residues.

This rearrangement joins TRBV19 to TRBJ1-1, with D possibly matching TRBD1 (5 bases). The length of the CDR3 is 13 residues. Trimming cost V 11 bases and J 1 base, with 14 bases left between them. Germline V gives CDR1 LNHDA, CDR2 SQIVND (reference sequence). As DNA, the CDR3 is TGTGCCTCGTTCAACGGGGGGAACACTGAAGCTTTCTTT. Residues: CASFNGGNTEAFF.

CDR3 nucleotides: TGTGCCAGCAGTTTATATGGCAGGGCTAGCGGGAGGATCTACAATGAGCAGTTCTTC. It specifies CASSLYGRASGRIYNEQFF. The chain is built from TRBV28 and TRBJ2-1; 11 bases line up with TRBD2. Germline CDR1 and CDR2: MDHEN and SYDVKM. This CDR3 region has 19 residues. The V and J ends lost 1 base and 3 bases, in that order; junction bases with no gene match: 11.

The chain's CDR3 is CASSDNRAGANVLTF. CDR3 nucleotide sequence: TGCGCCAGCAGTGATAACAGGGCTGGGGCCAACGTCCTGACTTTC. The chain couples TRBV10-2 to TRBJ2-6; TRBD1 is a possible D gene (6 bases). The ends were cut back, 3 bases at V and 2 bases at J, with 8 bases in the middle. The CDR3 covers 15 residues. CDR1 is WSHSY and CDR2 is SAAADI in the germline V gene.

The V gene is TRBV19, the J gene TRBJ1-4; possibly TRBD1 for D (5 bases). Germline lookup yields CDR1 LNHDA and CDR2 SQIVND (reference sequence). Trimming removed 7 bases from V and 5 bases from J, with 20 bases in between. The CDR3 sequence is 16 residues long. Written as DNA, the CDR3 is TGTGCCAGTACCCTCCTAGGGGCGAGAGGCAATGAAAAACTGTTTTTT. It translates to CASTLLGARGNEKLFF.

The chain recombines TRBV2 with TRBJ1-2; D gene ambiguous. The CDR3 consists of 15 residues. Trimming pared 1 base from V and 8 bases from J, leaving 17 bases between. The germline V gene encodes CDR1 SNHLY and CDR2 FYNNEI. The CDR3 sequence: CASSEGDQRPWGYTF. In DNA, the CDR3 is TGTGCCAGCAGTGAAGGCGATCAGAGGCCTTGGGGCTACACCTTC.